A single T cell receptor beta chain is shown here with its context. This clone registers as medium-sized (0.01 to 0.1%) within its sample. Which antigen it targets is not known. Base qualities are missing; no much larger clone stands one base away. The CDR3 regions of human TCRbeta chains were subjected to immunosequencing. The original methods were these. TCRs in the repertoires were compared against a reference library of SARS-CoV-2-specific TCRs that had been generated with the MIRA antigen-specificity platform. Breadth was defined as the fraction of unique TCRs that were SARS-CoV-2-associated, and depth was defined as the fraction of total T cells that were SARS-CoV-2-associated. Each spike-specific TCR was assigned to its reactive spike region and to a CD4 or CD8 class using the MIRA data. Log10-transformed breadth and depth values were compared by one-way ANOVA with Sidak's multiple comparisons tests. TCRdb holds this immuneACCESS table with in-frame rearrangements only. Some clones are missing; in checked studies, unresolved V genes explain under half, and the rest has no known cause. The DNA was the basis for D and trimming; V, J and clone size are from that table. This sample comprises around 28,000 clones, over 75% of them detected only once. The top ten clonotypes cover under 6.5% of the sample.

These data originate in a study of T cell responses to AZD1222 COVID-19 vaccine (dated by TCRdb to the early 2020s). Study-wide context: Because spike-specific TCR depth and breadth did not differ between the two schedules, AZD1222 recipients who got a second dose at roughly 4 weeks were pooled with those who got a second dose at roughly 12 weeks. A total of approximately 240 trial participants underwent TCR sequencing, of whom 200 to 220 had received two doses of AZD1222 and approximately 25 had received two doses of the MenACWY control vaccine. Trial participants were enrolled by age into 18-55, 56-69 and 70-plus year subgroups, with roughly 150, 30 and 60 TCR-sequenced participants respectively.

Per the publication, the time point label means: baseline before first vaccination. Vaccinee samples were obtained from the UK trials COV001 and COV002, which included a single-blind randomized controlled phase 2/3 trial of AZD1222 (ChAdOx1 nCoV-19) in healthy adults. For TCRbeta chain sequencing, PBMC samples were collected from trial participants at day 0 and at day 28 after the second dose. Overall study results and their limits: Only five to seven AZD1222 recipients were SARS-CoV-2 seropositive at baseline, limiting conclusions about previously exposed vaccinees. Participants were mostly white British and included more females than males, and it was suggested by the authors that clonal diversity may have been underestimated. After two AZD1222 doses, spike-specific TCR breadth and depth were significantly higher than at day 0 and than in MenACWY recipients. The 56-69-year group was small, and its depth increase did not reach significance, likely because of low power. Because no day 14 peak-response samples were available, the repertoires could be characterized only after the peak T cell response. The vaccine-associated CD4 TCRs covered the entire spike protein, and the dominant responses fell in regions 160-218 and 743-854. Epitopes outside the regions mutated in the B.1.351 and B.1.1.7 variants were reportedly recognized by nearly half of the unique spike-specific TCRs.

The CDR3 starts with the cysteine, ends with the phenylalanine, and has 14 residues. The only DNA kept is the CDR3, 42 bases in frame from the first base. Trimming removed 3 bases from V and 5 bases from J; the gene matches leave 3 bases unexplained. The germline V gene gives CDR1 as MRHNA and CDR2 as SNTAGT. The rearrangement combines TRBV6-4 with TRBJ2-3, with 9 middle bases fitting TRBD2. This clonotype was obtained from an adult in good health. This sample comprised peripheral blood, obtained on day 0 of AZD1222 vaccination. The nucleotides are TGTGCCAGCAGTGAAGCGGGGGGCATAGATACGCAGTATTTT. Its protein is CASSEAGGIDTQYF.